This TCR beta chain emerged from a study of blood T cell repertoires in COVID-19. Study at large: Italy, Spain and the United States were the sources of the convalescent and acute COVID-19 samples. In each case, the material was cDNA or gDNA derived from T cells, B-cell-depleted T cells, or PBMCs.

Profiling relied on immunoSEQ multiplex PCR, and the TCRdb table lists in-frame clones only, not all of them. This sample carries more than 85,000 clones, about nine tenths of them seen once, and the ten largest clones take about 3.2%. The CDR3 contains 17 residues. Looked up from germline, CDR1 is SNHLY and CDR2 is FYNNEI. The ends lost 6 bases at V and 3 bases at J; junction bases unmatched: 14. The receptor comes from a woman between 65 and 79 years old with acute or convalescent COVID-19. The sample comprised peripheral blood. J is TRBJ2-3 and V is TRBV2; TRBD2 agrees at 8 bases. The CDR3 DNA is TGTGCCAGCAGGGACTACCGGGGGGGCCTTGCGACAGATACGCAGTATTTT. This codes for CASRDYRGGLATDTQYF. Looking up the rest from reference TRBV2 and TRBJ2-3 gives the full variable domain: EPEVTQTPSHQVTQMGQEVILRCVPISNHLYFYWYRQILGQKVEFLVSFYNNEISEKSEIFDDQFSVERPDGSNFTLKIRSTKLEDSAMYFCASRDYRGGLATDTQYFGPGTRLTVL.